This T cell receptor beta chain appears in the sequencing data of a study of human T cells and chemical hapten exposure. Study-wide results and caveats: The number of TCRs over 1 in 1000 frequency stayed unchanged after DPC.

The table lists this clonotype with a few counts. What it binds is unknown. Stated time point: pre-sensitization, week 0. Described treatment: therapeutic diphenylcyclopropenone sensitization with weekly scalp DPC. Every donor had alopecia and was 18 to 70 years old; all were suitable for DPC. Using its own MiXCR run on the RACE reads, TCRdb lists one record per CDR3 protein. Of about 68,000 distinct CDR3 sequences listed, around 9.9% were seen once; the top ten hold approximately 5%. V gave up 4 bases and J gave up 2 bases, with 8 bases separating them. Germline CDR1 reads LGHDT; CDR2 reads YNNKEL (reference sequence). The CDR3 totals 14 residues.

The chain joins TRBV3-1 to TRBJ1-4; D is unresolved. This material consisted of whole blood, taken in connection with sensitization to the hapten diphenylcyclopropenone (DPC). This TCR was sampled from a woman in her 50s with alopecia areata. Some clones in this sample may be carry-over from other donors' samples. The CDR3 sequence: CASSPGRTNEKLFF. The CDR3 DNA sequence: TGTGCCAGCAGCCCCGGCCGGACTAATGAAAAACTGTTTTTT.